One and the same sample provided the 5 T cell receptor beta chains below, sequenced in a study of shared T cell receptors in the human thymus. Repertoires were generated with immunoSEQ multiplex PCR, while TCRdb's copy carries only in-frame clones and drops some. The data hold 650,000 to 950,000 clones, with approximately 85% observed a single time. These data are also associated with another study on human thymus T cells.

The sequencing sample was made of thymocytes. The receptors stem from a girl under two years old with a congenital heart defect.

V and J are TRBV5-1 and TRBJ1-2; a possible D gene is TRBD1 (5 bases). The V gene's germline CDR1 is SGHRS and CDR2 YFSETQ. The CDR3 runs 17 residues. V was clipped by 1 base and J by 7 bases, with 23 bases between them. The CDR3 sequence is CASSLYFSLTELFGYTF. CDR3 DNA sequence: TGCGCCAGCAGCTTGTATTTCTCGCTGACAGAACTTTTTGGCTACACCTTC.

V is TRBV7-9 and J is TRBJ1-3; tentatively, D is TRBD1 (6 bases). This CDR3 contains 16 residues. Per germline, CDR1 SEHNR and CDR2 FQNEAQ (reference sequence). Trimming took 1 base from V and 3 from J, leaving 13 bases between them. CDR3 in DNA: TGTGCCAGCAGCTTAGTTGCAGGGGCTTATGGAAACACCATATATTTT. It specifies CASSLVAGAYGNTIYF. Supplemented by reference TRBV7-9 and TRBJ1-3, the full variable domain reads DTGVSQNPRHKITKRGQNVTFRCDPISEHNRLYWYRQTLGQGPEFLTYFQNEAQLEKSRLLSDRFSAERPKGSFSTLEIQRTEQGDSAMYLCASSLVAGAYGNTIYFGEGSWLTVV.

In the case of this clone: This sample includes further DNA sequences coding for the same CDR3. The CDR3 is CASSVEGATNEKLFF. The CDR3 DNA sequence: TGTGCCAGCAGCGTAGAAGGGGCAACTAATGAAAAACTGTTTTTT. The chain carries TRBV9 and TRBJ1-4; maybe TRBD1 (5 bases). Germline CDR1 SGDLS, CDR2 YYNGEE. The V gene lost 0 bases and the J gene lost 0 bases, with 6 bases spanning the gap. CDR3 length: 15 amino acids.

This chain joins TRBV5-1 and TRBJ2-2; D perhaps matches TRBD1 (5 bases). Germline CDR1 and CDR2: SGHRS and YFSETQ. This CDR3 comprises 14 residues. The V end was cut by 4 bases, the J end by 6 bases, with 13 bases between. The CDR3 region is CASSITREPGELFF. The CDR3 bases are TGCGCCAGCAGCATCACCAGGGAACCCGGGGAGCTGTTTTTT.

The chain couples TRBV6-6 to TRBJ1-5; 8 positions agree with TRBD1. Per the germline V gene, CDR1 is MNHNY and CDR2 is SVGAGI (reference sequence). Trimming took 6 bases from V and 7 from J; bases not matched to a gene: 8. The CDR3 consists of 14 residues. The CDR3 sequence: CASSPGQAYQPQHF. CDR3 DNA: TGTGCCAGCAGCCCGGGACAGGCGTACCAGCCCCAGCATTTT.